This TCR beta chain came from a study of blood T cell repertoires in COVID-19. Overall study context: The United States, Italy and Spain supplied acute and convalescent COVID-19 samples. In each case, the material was cDNA or gDNA derived from T cells, B-cell-depleted T cells, or PBMCs.

As handled by the study authors: Cell counts per sample came from amplifying reference gene primers. The repertoire was sequenced with immunoSEQ multiplex PCR; TCRdb's copy has only in-frame clones and lacks some. That table supplies the V and J calls and clone size; D and trimming were determined from the DNA. This table has approximately 44,000 clones, over 70% appearing once. The germline V gene encodes CDR1 SNHLY and CDR2 FYNNEI. V dropped 2 bases and J dropped 6 bases, with 11 bases sitting between them. The CDR3 is 13 amino acids. V and J are TRBV2 and TRBJ2-7; D may be TRBD2 (5 bases). The clonotype originates from a woman of 80 years or more with acute or convalescent COVID-19. What was sequenced was peripheral blood. Here the CDR3 DNA reads TGTGCCAGCAGTGAACAACCTGCGGGCGAGCAGTACTTC. It yields the protein CASSEQPAGEQYF.